The 8 T cell receptor beta chains in this list originate from one sample, sequenced in a study of blood T cells in healthy people across ages. Using a J-beta primer mix together with a sample-barcoded 5' primer, a second PCR was run for about 7 to 12 cycles. Using its own MiXCR run on the 5' RACE reads, TCRdb lists one record per CDR3 protein. In the table there are roughly 800,000 distinct CDR3 sequences, around 25% of which are singletons. These same data were also listed under a study on T cells of mothers and their children.

Material for sequencing was blood. The receptors were sampled from a boy aged 5 to 17 in good health.

The chain couples TRBV28 to TRBJ2-6; D call uncertain. Trimming left V 8 bases short and J 4 bases short, with 15 bases between. The CDR3 totals 15 residues. Germline V gene lookup returns CDR1 MDHEN and CDR2 SYDVKM. The CDR3 loop is CASRRQSSGANVLTF. The CDR3 DNA reads as TGTGCCAGCCGACGGCAAAGTAGCGGGGCCAACGTCCTGACTTTC.

This clonotype was found a few times. This chain connects TRBV6-2 or TRBV6-3 to TRBJ2-7; TRBD1 might be the D (5 bases). Germline CDR1 and CDR2: MNHEY and SVGEGT. The CDR3 loop spans 14 amino acids. The germline V and J ends were trimmed by 7 bases and 1 base, with 14 bases remaining between them. In DNA, the CDR3 is TGTGCCAGCAAAGGGGCTCTCCGTTCCTACGAGCAGTACTTC. Protein product: CASKGALRSYEQYF.

This rearrangement joins TRBV20-1 to TRBJ2-7; 8 bases are a match to TRBD1. The CDR3 contains 14 residues. J was trimmed by 0 bases and V by 6 bases; bases with no gene match: 7. Germline CDR1 is DFQATT and CDR2 is SNEGSKA (reference sequence). The chain's CDR3 is CSATGTGSSYEQYF. CDR3 DNA: TGCAGTGCAACCGGGACAGGAAGCTCCTACGAGCAGTACTTC.

This clonotype was seen a few times. The V and J genes are TRBV27 and TRBJ2-7; 11 bases are a match to TRBD1. V dropped 2 bases and J dropped 2; count of bases not matched to a gene: 2. Per germline, CDR1 MNHEY and CDR2 SMNVEV (reference sequence). This CDR3 has 15 amino acids. The CDR3 loop is CASSLQGQGAYEQYF. CDR3 DNA sequence: TGTGCCAGCAGTTTACAGGGACAGGGGGCCTACGAGCAGTACTTC.

The J gene is TRBJ2-1, the V gene TRBV6-4, with D perhaps assigned TRBD1 or TRBD2 (5 bases each). Germline V lookup: CDR1 MRHNA, CDR2 SNTAGT. The CDR3 consists of 13 residues. Deletions cut 0 bases from V and 8 bases from J, with 8 bases between. This CDR3 reads CASSDSQGDEQFF. CDR3 nucleotides: TGTGCCAGCAGTGACTCTCAGGGAGATGAGCAGTTCTTC.

This chain uses TRBV7-6 with TRBJ2-5; 13 nucleotides agree with TRBD2. The DNA end lines up better with TRBJ2-7; the J call may be wrong. The CDR3 totals 18 residues. The germline V gene encodes CDR1 SGHVS and CDR2 FNYEAQ. The CDR3 bases are TGTGCCAGCAGCCCTGGACTAGCGGGGGTAGCCAGCTCCTACGAGCAGTACTTC. This gives the protein CASSPGLAGVASSYEQYF.

The chain employs TRBV6-6 and TRBJ2-5; 12 bases agree with TRBD2. The CDR3 extends over 16 amino acids. Germline CDR1 MNHNY, CDR2 SVGAGI (reference sequence). The junction had 11 bases not matched to a gene; V was cut back by 5 bases and J by 7 bases. This CDR3 is CASSRLAGANNGTQYF. The CDR3 DNA follows: TGTGCCAGCAGTAGACTAGCGGGGGCTAATAACGGGACCCAGTACTTC.

This clonotype appeared a few times. J is TRBJ2-1 and V is TRBV5-1; TRBD2 matches 9 bases. This CDR3 comprises 15 residues. Germline assignment: CDR1 SGHRS and CDR2 YFSETQ. Trimming cost V 4 bases and J 3 bases; bases outside gene matches: 5. The chain's CDR3 is CASSPRGGFYNEQFF. The CDR3 coding sequence is TGCGCCAGCAGCCCGCGGGGGGGGTTCTACAATGAGCAGTTCTTC.